Following are 15 T cell receptor beta chains from one sample sequenced in a study of OX40 agonist ivuxolimab in advanced cancers. This table comes from immunoSEQ multiplex PCR, and its TCRdb copy is limited to in-frame clones, with some not included. The sample has 62,000 or so clones, 85% seen once. This material consisted of CD4+ or CD8+ T cells sorted from blood, taken in a trial of the OX40 agonist ivuxolimab. The receptors were sampled from an adult with an advanced solid tumor such as melanoma, head and neck, liver or kidney cancer.

V is TRBV19 and J is TRBJ1-1; D perhaps matches TRBD1 (5 bases). The CDR3 has 13 amino acids. In germline, CDR1 is LNHDA, CDR2 SQIVND (reference sequence). The V end was cut by 4 bases, the J end by 1 base, with 7 bases between. The CDR3 nucleotides are TGTGCCAGTAGTACTGACAGGAACACTGAAGCTTTCTTT. Protein: CASSTDRNTEAFF.

The chain links TRBV4-3 to TRBJ1-4; a weak D match, TRBD1 (5 bases). The CDR3 contains 14 residues. CDR1 is LGHNA and CDR2 is YSLEER in the germline V gene. Trimming shortened V by 0 bases and J by 7 bases, and 9 bases separated the two germline ends. CDR3 DNA sequence: TGCGCCAGCAGCCAAGAGACAGCCCTTGAAAAACTGTTTTTT. Translated, it gives CASSQETALEKLFF.

The chain uses TRBV14 and TRBJ2-5, with a possible D match to TRBD1 (6 bases). Per germline, CDR1 SGHDN and CDR2 FVKESK. Trimming left V 4 bases short and J 13 bases short, with 13 bases between. This CDR3 spans 11 amino acids. This chain's CDR3 is CASSPSGEVYF. The CDR3 coding sequence is TGTGCCAGCAGCCCCTCAGGGGAAGTGTACTTC.

The CDR3 is CASSQPTGTYEQYF. As DNA, the CDR3 is TGCGCCAGCAGCCAGCCGACAGGGACCTACGAGCAGTACTTC. The V gene is TRBV4-1, the J gene TRBJ2-7; 7 bases match TRBD1. This CDR3 has 14 residues. With V trimmed by 3 bases and J by 2 bases, 4 bases remained unmatched. Germline V gene lookup returns CDR1 MGHRA and CDR2 YSYEKL.

The V gene is TRBV10-1, the J gene TRBJ2-3; 9 bases agree with TRBD2. The CDR3 is 16 amino acids. From germline, CDR1 is WNHNN and CDR2 SYGVQD (reference sequence). With V trimmed by 0 bases and J by 2 bases, 3 bases remained unmatched. The CDR3 loop is CASSESLAGHTDTQYF. CDR3 coding DNA: TGCGCCAGCAGTGAGTCTCTAGCGGGGCACACAGATACGCAGTATTTT.

This clone occurred once. The V gene is TRBV6-6, the J gene TRBJ1-5; 8 positions agree with TRBD1. J lost 5 bases, V lost 6 bases, and 3 bases had no gene match. The germline gives CDR1 MNHNY, CDR2 SVGAGI (reference sequence). This CDR3 has 13 residues. The chain's CDR3 is CASRGQDHQPQHF. In DNA, the CDR3 is TGTGCCAGCAGGGGACAGGACCATCAGCCCCAGCATTTT.

This chain uses TRBV6-6 with TRBJ1-5; D gene uncertain. With 7 bases removed from V and 3 bases from J, the gap between germline ends came to 13 bases. This CDR3 has 14 residues. Germline CDR1 MNHNY, CDR2 SVGAGI (reference sequence). The CDR3 sequence is CASNREGHNQPQHF. CDR3 DNA: TGTGCCAGCAACCGAGAGGGCCACAATCAGCCCCAGCATTTT.

This clone has only one observation. CDR3: CASSDRNTGELFF. The CDR3, as DNA: TGTGCCAGCAGTGATAGGAACACCGGGGAGCTGTTTTTT. The J gene is TRBJ2-2, the V gene TRBV7-2; no clear D gene. CDR1 is SGHTA, CDR2 FQGNSA, per germline. V was clipped by 6 bases and J by 1 base, with 6 bases between them. The CDR3 extends over 13 amino acids.

The V call is TRBV27, the J call TRBJ2-1; 7 positions match TRBD2. Germline V CDR1 and CDR2: MNHEY, SMNVEV (reference sequence). The V gene end was trimmed by 6 bases and the J gene end by 8 bases; junction bases not matched to a gene: 7. CDR3 length: 13 residues. The CDR3: CASRSTSLDEQFF. CDR3 sequence (DNA): TGTGCCAGCAGGTCGACTAGCTTAGATGAGCAGTTCTTC.

As DNA, the CDR3 is TGTGCCAGCAGTTCGATAGCGGGAGCGGAGACCCAGTACTTC. Translation: CASSSIAGAETQYF. The chain couples TRBV28 to TRBJ2-5; 9 bases line up with TRBD2. The CDR3 has 14 residues. The trim removed 4 bases at V and 5 bases at J, leaving 5 bases unmatched. The germline V gene has CDR1 MDHEN and CDR2 SYDVKM.

The V gene is TRBV19, the J gene TRBJ2-1; 9 bases are a match to TRBD2. Germline V gene data show CDR1 as LNHDA and CDR2 as SQIVND (reference sequence). The CDR3 is made up of 16 amino acids. V trimming: 7 bases; J trimming: 4 bases; junction bases outside the gene matches: 11. The CDR3 is CASNVREGRGYNEQFF. CDR3 DNA sequence: TGTGCCAGTAATGTGCGGGAGGGTCGGGGTTACAATGAGCAGTTCTTC.

The chain has TRBV5-4 and TRBJ2-5; D is possibly TRBD1 (5 bases). Germline V gives CDR1 SGHNT, CDR2 YYREEE (reference sequence). The V end lost 4 bases, the J end lost 5 bases, and 15 bases lay between the germline ends. The CDR3 extends over 14 amino acids. The CDR3 sequence is CASSPGLSGETQYF. CDR3 nucleotide sequence: TGTGCCAGCAGCCCTGGGCTTTCAGGGGAGACCCAGTACTTC.

The chain employs TRBV19 and TRBJ2-7, with 8 bases lining up with TRBD2. This CDR3 region has 16 residues. V lost 1 base and J lost 5; bases outside the gene matches: 10. Germline V lookup: CDR1 LNHDA, CDR2 SQIVND (reference sequence). CDR3 amino acids: CASSIGGEAGDHEQYF. The CDR3 DNA reads TGTGCCAGTAGTATAGGCGGAGAAGCGGGAGACCACGAGCAGTACTTC.

In its sample, this clone was seen once. The V and J genes are TRBV4-1 and TRBJ2-5; 14 bases map to TRBD2. The CDR3 sequence is 16 residues long. V shed 1 base, J shed 6 bases, and the junction held 4 bases outside the gene matches. The germline V gene has CDR1 MGHRA and CDR2 YSYEKL. This CDR3 is CASSQAGTSGRKTQYF. DNA of the CDR3: TGCGCCAGCAGCCAAGCAGGGACTAGCGGGAGAAAGACCCAGTACTTC.

The V and J genes are TRBV7-2 and TRBJ1-2; no reliable D call. There are 14 residues in the CDR3. The germline V and J ends were trimmed by 2 bases and 3 bases, with 10 bases remaining between them. Germline V lookup: CDR1 SGHTA, CDR2 FQGNSA. The CDR3 here is CASSLNWADYGYTF. In DNA form, the CDR3 reads TGTGCCAGCAGCTTAAATTGGGCAGACTATGGCTACACCTTC.